This T cell receptor (beta chain) was profiled in a study of CD4+ T cells in melanoma. Findings and limits, study-wide: A reported correlation linked neoantigen-specific CD4+ T cells to CD8+, macrophage and B cell function. In melanoma, neoantigen-specific CD4+ T cells reportedly differed in differentiation state.

Between the trimmed V and J ends, which lost 6 bases and 0 bases, there was a span of 17 bases. Germline V gene data show CDR1 as MNHNY and CDR2 as SVGAGI (reference sequence). This CDR3 has 16 amino acids. The data were produced by immunoSEQ multiplex PCR, yet TCRdb's version contains in-frame clones alone and is incomplete. The sample lists over 15,000 clones, roughly three quarters occurring once. As for this clone: The target antigen is unknown.

Material for sequencing was cells from a culture (not recorded whether cultured in vitro). The chain has TRBV6-6 and TRBJ1-2; D ambiguous. The sequence derives from a human donor with melanoma. CDR3 bases: TGTGCCAGCAGCCTACTTCCGGCGGCTACTAACTATGGCTACACCTTC. This sequence encodes CASSLLPAATNYGYTF.